This entry lists 7 T cell receptor beta chains sequenced from one sample in a study of shared clonotypes between healthy human individuals. Measured with immunoSEQ multiplex PCR; TCRdb has only the in-frame clones, and not every one. Found here are around 1,100,000 clones, 60% to 85% of them singletons; the top ten hold 0.89%. Sequenced material: memory CD4+ T cells from PBMCs. Subset in this sample: CD45RA-negative fraction. Receptors originate from a man in his late teens or twenties in good health. Some clones in this sample may be carry-over from other donors' samples.

V gene TRBV7-2 combines with J gene TRBJ2-1, with 7 bases fitting TRBD1. V dropped 0 bases and J dropped 0; count of bases not matched to a gene: 5. The CDR3 has 17 residues. Germline V CDR1 and CDR2: SGHTA, FQGNSA. CDR3 residues: CASSLAPTGSSYNEQFF. The CDR3, as DNA: TGTGCCAGCAGCTTAGCCCCGACAGGGAGCTCCTACAATGAGCAGTTCTTC.

The chain joins TRBV6-5 to TRBJ1-1; possibly TRBD1 for D (6 bases). Germline V gene lookup returns CDR1 MNHEY and CDR2 SVGAGI. V was pared by 6 bases and J by 3 bases, with 11 bases between. The CDR3 runs 13 residues. CDR3 sequence reads: CASRRGADTEAFF. CDR3 bases: TGTGCCAGCAGGAGGGGGGCGGACACTGAAGCTTTCTTT.

This clone has a single count. This rearrangement joins TRBV4-2 to TRBJ2-2, with unresolved D. Per germline, CDR1 LGHNA and CDR2 YNFKEQ. This CDR3 region has 17 residues. V gave up 0 bases and J gave up 7 bases, with 18 bases separating them. CDR3 nucleotide sequence: TGTGCCAGCAGCCAAGATCGGTTATTGGTTGGGATCGGGGAGCTGTTTTTT. Translating it yields CASSQDRLLVGIGELFF.

J is TRBJ2-2 and V is TRBV7-9, with 12 bases that match TRBD2. Trimming at V came to 6 bases and at J to 2 bases, leaving 4 bases not matched to a gene. Germline V gives CDR1 SEHNR, CDR2 FQNEAQ (reference sequence). CDR3 length: 16 residues. CDR3 bases: TGTGCCAGCAGTCGGGGACTAGCGGGTAACACCGGGGAGCTGTTTTTT. Its protein product is CASSRGLAGNTGELFF.

A single count supports this clone. The CDR3 bases are TGCAGCGCCACACAGGGTTACAATGGCTACACCTTC. It translates to CSATQGYNGYTF. The rearrangement links TRBV29-1 to TRBJ1-2, with D perhaps TRBD1 (6 bases). The CDR3 sequence is 12 residues long. V gave up 7 bases and J gave up 6 bases, with 15 bases separating them. The germline V gene encodes CDR1 SQVTM and CDR2 ANQGSEA.

The genes are TRBV5-1 and TRBJ2-2; 8 bases are shared with TRBD1. Germline V lookup: CDR1 SGHRS, CDR2 YFSETQ. Trimming took 4 bases from V and 6 from J; bases not matched to a gene: 5. This CDR3 is 14 amino acids long. The CDR3 sequence is CASSAGTGAGELFF. The CDR3 bases are TGCGCCAGCAGCGCGGGGACAGGTGCCGGGGAGCTGTTTTTT.

V is TRBV29-1 and J is TRBJ2-3; tentative D call: TRBD1 (5 bases). This CDR3 contains 18 residues. The germline gives CDR1 SQVTM, CDR2 ANQGSEA. Trimming took 3 bases from V and 1 from J, leaving 23 bases between them. The CDR3 region is CSVETLRLRGKGTDTQYF. The CDR3 coding sequence is TGCAGCGTTGAGACCTTGCGCCTAAGGGGAAAGGGCACAGATACGCAGTATTTT.